These T cell receptor beta chains were read from a single sample in a study of T-cell reconstitution after alpha-beta-depleted transplantation in children. TCRdb re-analysed the PCR reads in MiXCR, keeping a single row per CDR3 protein. The data contain 150,000 to 200,000 distinct CDR3 sequences, approximately 6.8% of them singletons. The sample here was PBMCs, taken before TCRalphabeta/CD19-depleted stem cell transplant. The receptors shown here come from a girl in the first two years of life with combined immunodeficiency, due to receive a stem cell transplant. Both conserved end residues are part of each CDR3. Fields, in order: J gene, D gene, V gene, clone size, CDR3 protein, CDR3 DNA. A D gene is named only where the DNA matches it firmly. Clone size, where shown, is once, few, many, or a class for clones that have expanded.

J gene: TRBJ2-7
D gene: .
V gene: TRBV27
clone size: many
CDR3 protein: CASSSETGTLTYEQYF
CDR3 DNA: TGTGCCAGCAGTTCAGAAACCGGGACTCTAACCTACGAGCAGTACTTC

J gene: TRBJ2-3
D gene: TRBD2
V gene: TRBV5-5
clone size: many
CDR3 protein: CASSTGGNTRDTQYF
CDR3 DNA: TGTGCCAGCAGCACGGGGGGAAACACCCGTGATACGCAGTATTTT

J gene: TRBJ2-7
D gene: TRBD1
V gene: TRBV9
clone size: few
CDR3 protein: CASSVGGTGDYEQYF
CDR3 DNA: TGTGCCAGCAGCGTAGGAGGGACAGGGGACTACGAGCAGTACTTC

J gene: TRBJ2-7
D gene: .
V gene: TRBV2
clone size: many
CDR3 protein: CASDTNSYEQYF
CDR3 DNA: TGTGCCAGCGACACAAACTCCTACGAGCAGTACTTC

J gene: TRBJ2-5
D gene: .
V gene: TRBV5-5
clone size: many
CDR3 protein: CASSLERLLLETQYF
CDR3 DNA: TGTGCCAGCAGCTTGGAGCGGTTACTATTGGAGACCCAGTACTTC

J gene: TRBJ1-5
D gene: .
V gene: TRBV4-3
clone size: .
CDR3 protein: CASSQDRTVSNQPQHF
CDR3 DNA: TGCGCCAGCAGCCAAGATCGTACAGTTAGCAATCAGCCCCAGCATTTT

J gene: TRBJ1-2
D gene: .
V gene: TRBV29-1
clone size: many
CDR3 protein: CSVEDWTDNYGYTF
CDR3 DNA: TGCAGCGTTGAAGATTGGACAGATAACTATGGCTACACCTTC

J gene: TRBJ2-2
D gene: TRBD1
V gene: TRBV29-1
clone size: many
CDR3 protein: CSAGGTGRGELFF
CDR3 DNA: TGCAGCGCAGGAGGGACAGGGCGAGGGGAGCTGTTTTTT

J gene: TRBJ1-2
D gene: .
V gene: TRBV29-1
clone size: many
CDR3 protein: CSVPPAGDYGYTF
CDR3 DNA: TGCAGCGTTCCCCCGGCAGGAGACTATGGCTACACCTTC

J gene: TRBJ2-3
D gene: TRBD2
V gene: TRBV24-1
clone size: many
CDR3 protein: CATKAGGHDTQYF
CDR3 DNA: TGTGCCACTAAAGCGGGGGGGCATGATACGCAGTATTTT

J gene: TRBJ2-2
D gene: .
V gene: TRBV12-3/TRBV12-4
clone size: many
CDR3 protein: CASSQGVRESATGELFF
CDR3 DNA: TGTGCCAGCAGCCAAGGGGTTCGGGAATCAGCCACCGGGGAGCTGTTTTTT

J gene: TRBJ1-2
D gene: .
V gene: TRBV7-2
clone size: many
CDR3 protein: CASSLGGLNYGYTF
CDR3 DNA: TGTGCCAGCAGCTTAGGTGGTCTTAACTATGGCTACACCTTC

J gene: TRBJ2-7
D gene: .
V gene: TRBV20-1
clone size: many
CDR3 protein: CSARDHRFHTYEQYF
CDR3 DNA: TGCAGTGCTAGAGATCACCGGTTCCATACCTACGAGCAGTACTTC

J gene: TRBJ2-5
D gene: TRBD2
V gene: TRBV4-1
clone size: many
CDR3 protein: CASSQERRGVETQYF
CDR3 DNA: TGCGCCAGCAGCCAGGAACGGCGGGGGGTTGAGACCCAGTACTTC

J gene: TRBJ2-5
D gene: .
V gene: TRBV11-2
clone size: .
CDR3 protein: CASSLVMAAPETQYF
CDR3 DNA: TGTGCCAGCAGCTTAGTTATGGCGGCCCCGGAGACCCAGTACTTC

J gene: TRBJ2-7
D gene: .
V gene: TRBV12-3/TRBV12-4
clone size: .
CDR3 protein: CASTLGGGYGEQYF
CDR3 DNA: TGTGCCAGCACCCTAGGGGGGGGCTATGGCGAGCAGTACTTC

J gene: TRBJ1-5
D gene: .
V gene: TRBV20-1
clone size: many
CDR3 protein: CSAPRLRESNQPQHF
CDR3 DNA: TGCAGTGCTCCGCGCCTTAGGGAGAGCAATCAGCCCCAGCATTTT

J gene: TRBJ2-7
D gene: .
V gene: TRBV6-5
clone size: .
CDR3 protein: CASSYSASTYEQYF
CDR3 DNA: TGTGCCAGCAGTTACTCTGCCAGTACCTACGAGCAGTACTTC

J gene: TRBJ2-1
D gene: .
V gene: TRBV28
clone size: .
CDR3 protein: CASSQFRGRNEQFF
CDR3 DNA: TGTGCCAGCAGTCAGTTTAGGGGGAGGAATGAGCAGTTCTTC

J gene: TRBJ2-1
D gene: .
V gene: TRBV28
clone size: many
CDR3 protein: CASSFVNNNEQFF
CDR3 DNA: TGTGCCAGCAGTTTCGTCAATAACAATGAGCAGTTCTTC

J gene: TRBJ2-7
D gene: .
V gene: TRBV20-1
clone size: many
CDR3 protein: CSATSFPRGYEQYF
CDR3 DNA: TGCAGTGCTACCTCTTTTCCCCGAGGCTACGAGCAGTACTTC

J gene: TRBJ2-3
D gene: TRBD1
V gene: TRBV12-3/TRBV12-4
clone size: many
CDR3 protein: CASSLTGGSTDTQYF
CDR3 DNA: TGTGCCAGCAGTTTGACAGGGGGCAGCACAGATACGCAGTATTTT

J gene: TRBJ2-1
D gene: .
V gene: TRBV20-1
clone size: many
CDR3 protein: CSAPPQGKNEQFF
CDR3 DNA: TGCAGTGCTCCACCCCAGGGTAAGAATGAGCAGTTCTTC

J gene: TRBJ2-1
D gene: .
V gene: TRBV10-2
clone size: many
CDR3 protein: CASSVLARHEQFF
CDR3 DNA: TGCGCCAGCAGTGTGCTAGCCCGCCATGAGCAGTTCTTC

J gene: TRBJ2-2
D gene: .
V gene: TRBV4-3
clone size: few
CDR3 protein: CASSQVTTGELFF
CDR3 DNA: TGCGCCAGCAGCCAAGTAACCACCGGGGAGCTGTTTTTT

J gene: TRBJ2-1
D gene: .
V gene: TRBV15
clone size: many
CDR3 protein: CATSRGPPGADEQFF
CDR3 DNA: TGTGCCACCAGCAGAGGCCCGCCGGGCGCGGATGAGCAGTTCTTC

J gene: TRBJ1-1
D gene: .
V gene: TRBV12-3/TRBV12-4
clone size: many
CDR3 protein: CASSFTYNTEAFF
CDR3 DNA: TGTGCCAGCAGTTTTACCTACAACACTGAAGCTTTCTTT

J gene: TRBJ2-1
D gene: .
V gene: TRBV6-1
clone size: once
CDR3 protein: CASSTTESRYNEQFF
CDR3 DNA: TGTGCCAGCAGTACAACCGAGAGTCGCTACAATGAGCAGTTCTTC

J gene: TRBJ2-3
D gene: .
V gene: TRBV7-2
clone size: many
CDR3 protein: CASSFFLGVTDTQYF
CDR3 DNA: TGTGCCAGCAGCTTTTTCCTGGGGGTCACAGATACGCAGTATTTT

J gene: TRBJ1-4
D gene: .
V gene: TRBV28
clone size: few
CDR3 protein: CASGSGATNEKLFF
CDR3 DNA: TGTGCCAGCGGATCAGGTGCAACTAATGAAAAACTGTTTTTT

J gene: TRBJ2-3
D gene: .
V gene: TRBV3-1
clone size: few
CDR3 protein: CASSQIGTLPTDTQYF
CDR3 DNA: TGTGCCAGCAGCCAAATAGGGACTCTACCCACAGATACGCAGTATTTT

J gene: TRBJ2-2
D gene: .
V gene: TRBV14
clone size: many
CDR3 protein: CASSPQRLGNTGELFF
CDR3 DNA: TGTGCCAGCAGCCCTCAGAGACTCGGGAACACCGGGGAGCTGTTTTTT

J gene: TRBJ2-7
D gene: .
V gene: TRBV18
clone size: many
CDR3 protein: CASSPLGSYYEQYF
CDR3 DNA: TGTGCCAGCTCACCGCTGGGGTCCTACTACGAGCAGTACTTC

J gene: TRBJ1-1
D gene: .
V gene: TRBV9
clone size: many
CDR3 protein: CASSVEGTGLEAFF
CDR3 DNA: TGTGCCAGCAGCGTAGAGGGGACGGGCCTTGAAGCTTTCTTT

J gene: TRBJ1-4
D gene: .
V gene: TRBV12-3/TRBV12-4
clone size: many
CDR3 protein: CASSSPRVGEKLFF
CDR3 DNA: TGTGCCAGCAGTTCCCCCAGGGTGGGAGAAAAACTGTTTTTT